The 29 T cell receptor beta chains in this list originate from one sample, sequenced in a study of tumor-infiltrating lymphocytes in primary liver carcinoma. The source material, about 17-31 mg of unsorted bulk tissue, was used to co-extract RNA and DNA. A constant-region primer primed TCR beta cDNA synthesis from around 500 ng of total RNA. Slightly modified ARM-PCR with three nested multiplex PCR rounds yielded TCR beta libraries. TRBV1-TRBV30 forward primers and a C-beta reverse primer were used in the first two PCR rounds, which each ran for around 10 cycles. TCRdb analysed the multiplex PCR reads with MiXCR anew, one entry per CDR3 protein. The repertoire includes around 79,000 distinct CDR3 sequences, roughly two thirds of them detected once, and approximately 26% sits in the top ten. Sequencing was performed on tumor-adjacent normal liver tissue. These receptors all stem from a man between 35 and 55 years old with primary liver carcinoma and hepatitis B virus infection.

This chain connects TRBV6-2 or TRBV6-3 to TRBJ2-6; no firm D call. From germline, CDR1 is MNHEY and CDR2 SVGEGT. V lost 8 bases and J lost 1, with 12 bases in between. The CDR3 spans 15 residues. The CDR3 loop reads CASCFRSSGANVLTF. The CDR3 region has the DNA TGTGCCAGCTGTTTTCGGAGTTCTGGGGCCAACGTCCTGACTTTC.

V and J are TRBV12-3 or TRBV12-4 and TRBJ1-2, with 7 bases aligning to TRBD1. This CDR3 contains 13 residues. V shed 9 bases and J 6 bases; nucleotides not matched to a gene: 10. The CDR3 nucleotides are TGTGCCAGGAGTCAGGGGACAGCTGATGGCTACACCTTC. As protein: CARSQGTADGYTF.

The chain links TRBV5-1 to TRBJ2-1, with 13 bases lining up with TRBD2. There are 18 residues in the CDR3. Germline trimming cut 3 bases from V and 5 bases from J; bases unmatched to any gene: 11. Germline assignment: CDR1 SGHRS and CDR2 YFSETQ. CDR3 nucleotides: TGCGCCAGCAGCTCTACCGGACTAGCGGGGGTGGTGAACAATGAGCAGTTCTTC. This sequence encodes CASSSTGLAGVVNNEQFF.

With respect to this clonotype: The junction does not match germline at one end; this may be a read error. This sequence joins TRBV4-1 and TRBJ1-2; tentative D call: TRBD1 (5 bases). The CDR3 sequence is 14 residues long. Looked up from germline, CDR1 is MGHRA and CDR2 is YSYEKL. The CDR3 region has the DNA TGCACCAGCAGCCAAGTTAGGGGCCTCTATGGCTACACCTTC. Protein sequence: CTSSQVRGLYGYTF.

To note about this clonotype: Mismatch with germline at one junction end may stem from a read error. The chain uses TRBV29-1 and TRBJ2-1, with 8 bases fitting TRBD2. Germline loops: CDR1 SQVTM, CDR2 ANQGSEA. The CDR3 is 15 amino acids. CDR3 loop: CGVETASGRYNEQFF. CDR3 in DNA: TGCGGCGTTGAAACCGCCAGCGGGAGATACAATGAGCAGTTCTTC.

With regard to this clonotype: The junction shows a germline mismatch at one end, possibly a read error. The chain recombines TRBV6-1 with TRBJ1-5; D gene ambiguous. The CDR3 is 11 amino acids. From germline, CDR1 is MNHNS and CDR2 SASEGT. The CDR3 bases are TGTGCCAGGAGTGTTTGGCCAGCCCAGCATTTT. It translates to CARSVWPAQHF.

On this clonotype: An end of the junction does not agree with germline; a read error may underlie this. The DNA for the CDR3 is TGTGGCGTTGAAGACGGGCAGGGATATGGCAATGAGCAGTTCTTC. Its protein is CGVEDGQGYGNEQFF. This chain links TRBV29-1 with TRBJ2-1; D is possibly TRBD1 (5 bases). The germline gives CDR1 SQVTM, CDR2 ANQGSEA. The CDR3 covers 15 residues.

In this sample, this clonotype turned up once. Because the CDR3 is missing its conserved closing phenylalanine or tryptophan, this is likely a read error. The CDR3 DNA reads TGTGCCTGGAGTGCACTTCCAAATTCACCCCTCCACTCT. Its translation is CAWSALPNSPLHS. This sequence joins TRBV30 and TRBJ1-6; D gene ambiguous. This CDR3 region has 13 residues. With 1 base removed from V and 7 bases from J, the gap between germline ends came to 8 bases. In germline, CDR1 is GTSNPN, CDR2 SVGIG (reference sequence).

This clonotype was found a few times. The chain combines TRBV6-2 or TRBV6-3 with TRBJ2-1, with 7 bases aligning to TRBD2. With 7 bases clipped from V and 2 bases from J, the junction kept 8 bases outside the gene matches. Germline CDR1 and CDR2: MNHEY and SVGEGT. The CDR3 sequence is 15 residues long. This chain's CDR3 is CASNFAAGTYNEQFF. The CDR3 nucleotides are TGTGCCAGCAATTTTGCAGCGGGAACCTACAATGAGCAGTTCTTC.

The chain carries TRBV4-3 and TRBJ2-1; D is unclear. CDR1 is LGHNA, CDR2 YSLEER, per germline. V was clipped by 3 bases and J by 7 bases, with 13 bases between them. The CDR3 extends over 14 amino acids. The CDR3 nucleotides read TGCGCCAGCAGCCAGGATCGGCTGGGAAATGAGCAGTTCTTC. Translated, it gives CASSQDRLGNEQFF.

Only one count was recorded for this clonotype. At one end the junction does not follow the germline gene, possibly because of a read error. This chain uses TRBV11-3 with TRBJ2-2; D is undetermined. Germline-derived CDR1 and CDR2 are SGHNT and YENEEA. The CDR3 consists of 14 residues. The CDR3 DNA follows: TGCGCCAGCAACTTAGGTGGGAACATCGGGGAGCTGTTTTTT. Amino acids: CASNLGGNIGELFF.

Note on this clonotype: The junction does not match germline at one end; this may be a read error. The chain carries TRBV14 and TRBJ2-6; no clear D gene. In germline, CDR1 is SGHDN, CDR2 FVKESK. The CDR3 spans 15 residues. CDR3 sequence reads: CTSSHGAAGANVLTF. DNA of the CDR3: TGTACCAGCAGCCATGGCGCAGCTGGGGCCAACGTCCTGACTTTC.

With respect to this clonotype: No conserved phenylalanine or tryptophan is present at the end of the CDR3, so a read error is the likely explanation. J is TRBJ2-6 and V is TRBV20-1, with 9 nucleotides matching TRBD2. Germline lookup yields CDR1 DFQATT and CDR2 SNEGSKA (reference sequence). V shed 5 bases, J shed 0 bases, and the junction held 8 bases outside the gene matches. The CDR3 length is 17 residues. This chain's CDR3 is CSAWEASGISGANVLTL. CDR3 DNA: TGCAGTGCTTGGGAGGCTAGCGGGATCTCTGGGGCCAACGTCCTGACTCTC.

The rearrangement links TRBV7-9 to TRBJ1-6; no clear D gene. Trimming removed 3 bases at V and 8 bases at J, with 8 bases between. CDR1 and CDR2 from the germline V gene are SEHNR and FQNEAQ (reference sequence). The CDR3 consists of 13 residues. CDR3 DNA: TGTGCCAGCAGCTTGACCAGAGATTCACCCCTCCACTTT. Encoded protein: CASSLTRDSPLHF.

In the case of this clonotype: One end of the junction is discordant with germline, which a read error may explain. The chain carries TRBV4-2 and TRBJ1-6; unclear D gene. The length of the CDR3 is 14 residues. Germline V gene data show CDR1 as LGHNA and CDR2 as YNFKEQ. CDR3 region: CASSQARDNSSLHF. The CDR3 nucleotides are TGTGCCAGCAGCCAAGCACGGGATAATTCATCCCTCCACTTT.

With regard to this clonotype: Relative to the germline gene, one junction end is altered; a read error may explain this. Written as DNA, the CDR3 is TGTGCCAGCAGCTTATATAGCGGGAGCTCCTGCAATGAGCAGTTCTTC. Amino acids: CASSLYSGSSCNEQFF. The genes are TRBV7-8 and TRBJ2-1; TRBD2 matches 9 bases. There are 16 residues in the CDR3. Germline V gene lookup returns CDR1 SGHVS and CDR2 FQNEAQ.

In the case of this clonotype: Germline and junction disagree at one end, which may indicate a read error. The CDR3 region is CASGLVVGAQPQHF. The CDR3 DNA sequence: TGTGCCAGCGGCTTAGTTGTAGGGGCCCAGCCCCAGCATTTT. The chain is built from TRBV7-8 and TRBJ1-5, with a weak D call TRBD1 (5 bases). CDR3 length: 14 residues. Germline values: CDR1 SGHVS, CDR2 FQNEAQ.

The V gene is TRBV29-1, the J gene TRBJ2-7, with D unclear. Trimming cost V 7 bases and J 0 bases, with 10 bases left between them. This CDR3 contains 12 residues. From germline, CDR1 is SQVTM and CDR2 ANQGSEA. Here the CDR3 DNA reads TGCAGCGCATTCAGCATCTCCTACGAGCAGTACTTC. Encoded protein: CSAFSISYEQYF.

The chain combines TRBV12-3 or TRBV12-4 with TRBJ1-1; tentatively, D is TRBD1 (5 bases). V was cut by 10 bases and J by 1 base, with 16 bases left in between. The CDR3 is 14 amino acids. CDR3 coding DNA: TGTGCCAACAATTTAGACAGCAAGAACACTGAAGCTTTCTTT. Its translation: CANNLDSKNTEAFF.

This clonotype was picked up a small number of times. This may be a read error: a much more frequent sequence differs by one nucleotide. V usage is TRBV6-7 and J usage is TRBJ2-1; TRBD2 might be the D (6 bases). TRBV6-7 is known as an ORF, though its function is uncertain. The CDR3 has 14 residues. Here the CDR3 DNA reads TGTACCAGCAGTTCCCCTGAACGGAGGGATGAGCAGTTCTTC. Protein sequence: CTSSSPERRDEQFF.

This chain uses TRBV11-2 with TRBJ1-1; 7 nucleotides align to TRBD1. The CDR3 totals 13 residues. Germline loops: CDR1 SGHAT, CDR2 FQNNGV. V dropped 9 bases and J dropped 11; count of bases not matched to a gene: 15. CDR3 in amino acids: CASQGGFNTGAFF. The CDR3 coding sequence is TGTGCCAGTCAGGGGGGTTTCAACACTGGGGCTTTCTTT.

In regard to this clonotype: A junction boundary mismatches the germline segment, possibly from a read error. The chain combines TRBV11-1 with TRBJ2-2; D is perhaps TRBD2 (5 bases). The CDR3 consists of 13 residues. Germline lookup yields CDR1 SGHAT and CDR2 FQDESV (reference sequence). The CDR3 region has the DNA TGTGCTAGTAGCTTAGTACGTTTCGGGGATCTGTTTTTT. Its protein is CASSLVRFGDLFF.

A word on this clonotype: A read error may account for a junction end that differs from germline. The chain links TRBV7-9 to TRBJ1-2; D gene unclear. The germline V gene encodes CDR1 SEHNR and CDR2 FQNEAQ (reference sequence). The CDR3 runs to 16 residues. For the CDR3, the DNA is TGTGCCAGCAGCCCCGAGGGCAGACTGTCCCAGTATGGCGACACCTTC. It specifies CASSPEGRLSQYGDTF.

For this clonotype: At one boundary the junction diverges from the germline segment, which might be a read error. The chain joins TRBV14 to TRBJ1-1, with TRBD1 as a possible D gene (6 bases). This CDR3 is built from 13 residues. Germline CDR1 SGHDN, CDR2 FVKESK. The CDR3 reads CTSSQMQGTKAFF. The CDR3 bases are TGTACCAGCAGCCAGATGCAGGGGACTAAAGCTTTCTTT.

About this clonotype: A much larger clone differs by one base, so this may be a read error. The CDR3 loop reads CASSMADVSGYGYTF. CDR3 nucleotide sequence: TGTGCCAGCAGTATGGCAGACGTTTCGGGGTATGGCTACACCTTC. The rearrangement uses TRBV6-2 or TRBV6-3 and TRBJ1-2, with D unresolved. This CDR3 comprises 15 residues. Germline loops: CDR1 MNHEY, CDR2 SVGEGT. Trimming removed 5 bases at V and 5 bases at J, with 18 bases between.

The CDR3 bases are TGTGCCAGCAGCTTATTCGAACAGGCCTACGAGCAGTACTTC. Translating it yields CASSLFEQAYEQYF. The chain uses TRBV5-4 and TRBJ2-7, with D perhaps matching TRBD1 (5 bases). Germline CDR1 and CDR2: SGHNT and YYREEE (reference sequence). V lost 2 bases and J lost 2, with 11 bases in between. The CDR3 totals 14 residues.

About this clonotype: Since the CDR3 does not end with the conserved phenylalanine or tryptophan, this likely comes from a read error. This chain connects TRBV4-1 to TRBJ1-2; D possibly corresponds to TRBD1 (5 bases). The CDR3 is 15 amino acids. From germline, CDR1 is MGHRA and CDR2 YSYEKL. CDR3 protein: CASSQGGATVYVYTP. The DNA for the CDR3 is TGCGCCAGCAGCCAAGGGGGCGCGACAGTCTATGTCTACACCCCC.

About this clonotype itself: An end of the junction differs from the germline gene, which may be a read error. The chain couples TRBV29-1 to TRBJ2-1, with 7 bases matching TRBD1. CDR1 and CDR2 from the germline V gene are SQVTM and ANQGSEA. The CDR3 is 13 residues long. In nucleotides, the CDR3 is TGTAGCTCAGGGGGAAGAAGATACGATGAGCAGTTCTTC. This encodes CSSGGRRYDEQFF.

The chain is built from TRBV6-5 and TRBJ2-1; 7 bases map to TRBD1. With 5 bases clipped from V and 10 bases from J, the junction kept 14 bases outside the gene matches. Per the germline V gene, CDR1 is MNHEY and CDR2 is SVGAGI. The CDR3 sequence is 15 residues long. The CDR3 sequence: CASSIMTGSYSEQFF. The CDR3 DNA sequence: TGTGCCAGCAGTATCATGACAGGGTCCTACAGCGAGCAGTTCTTC.